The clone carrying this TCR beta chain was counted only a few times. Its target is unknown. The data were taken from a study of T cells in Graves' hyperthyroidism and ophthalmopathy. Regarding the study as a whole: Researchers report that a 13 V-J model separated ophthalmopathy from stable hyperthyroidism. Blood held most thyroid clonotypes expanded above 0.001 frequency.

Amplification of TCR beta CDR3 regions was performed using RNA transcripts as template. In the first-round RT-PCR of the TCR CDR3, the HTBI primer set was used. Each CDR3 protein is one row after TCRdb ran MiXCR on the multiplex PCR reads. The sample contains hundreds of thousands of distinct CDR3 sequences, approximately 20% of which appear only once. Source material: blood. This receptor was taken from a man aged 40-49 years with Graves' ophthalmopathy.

The DNA for the CDR3 is TGTGCCAGCAGTTTATACGGCAGGGGAAAGGGGGACACTGAAGCTTTCTTT. This translates into CASSLYGRGKGDTEAFF. The rearrangement uses TRBV27 and TRBJ1-1; perhaps TRBD1 as D (6 bases). The CDR3 consists of 17 residues. Germline CDR1 reads MNHEY; CDR2 reads SMNVEV (reference sequence). V lost 1 base and J 3 bases, leaving 18 bases between the germline ends.